Listed here are 21 T cell receptor beta chains from one sample, sequenced in a study of beta chain features in type 1 diabetes. Expressed TCRB transcripts were sequenced after all isolated RNA was converted to cDNA. The assay was immunoSEQ multiplex PCR, and TCRdb's table has in-frame clones only and misses some. Among 850,000 to 900,000 clones listed, 17% were seen once. The sample consisted of naive CD4+ T cells from blood. These receptors came from a young woman in good health.

This clone has just a few counts. V gene TRBV7-9 combines with J gene TRBJ1-1; the D gene is possibly TRBD1 (5 bases). Per germline, CDR1 SEHNR and CDR2 FQNEAQ (reference sequence). V lost 2 bases, J lost 8 bases, and 9 bases lay in between. CDR3 size: 12 residues. This chain's CDR3 is CASSLRGDEAFF. CDR3 coding DNA: TGTGCCAGCAGCTTAAGAGGGGACGAAGCTTTCTTT.

This clone was counted only a few times. The V and J genes are TRBV18 and TRBJ2-1; TRBD2 agrees at 7 bases. The CDR3 is 15 amino acids. J gave up 7 bases and V 3 bases, and 9 bases lay outside the gene matches. CDR1 and CDR2 from the germline V gene are KGHSH and LQKENI. CDR3 sequence reads: CASSPSSGGENEQFF. In DNA form, the CDR3 reads TGTGCCAGCTCACCGTCTAGCGGAGGGGAGAATGAGCAGTTCTTC.

The rearrangement links TRBV4-3 to TRBJ2-3; a weak D match, TRBD2 (5 bases). Germline assignment: CDR1 LGHNA and CDR2 YSLEER. V was trimmed by 5 bases and J by 2 bases, leaving 14 bases between them. There are 15 residues in the CDR3. CDR3 DNA sequence: TGCGCCAGCAGCGAGTTAGTCGGGATCACAGATACGCAGTATTTT. It specifies CASSELVGITDTQYF.

This rearrangement joins TRBV29-1 to TRBJ2-5; D is unclear. With 4 bases removed from V and 4 bases from J, the gap between germline ends came to 10 bases. The CDR3 totals 12 residues. CDR1 and CDR2 (germline): SQVTM, ANQGSEA. CDR3 in amino acids: CSVGVGIETQYF. Written as DNA, the CDR3 is TGCAGCGTTGGCGTAGGGATAGAGACCCAGTACTTC.

The rearrangement joins TRBV11-3 to TRBJ2-1; no definite D call. Deletions cut 1 base from V and 1 base from J, with 5 bases between. CDR1 is SGHNT and CDR2 is YENEEA in the germline V gene. The CDR3 length is 14 residues. This CDR3 is CASSLGRSYNEQFF. Here the CDR3 DNA reads TGTGCCAGCAGCTTAGGTCGGTCCTACAATGAGCAGTTCTTC. The variable domain in full, with the rest retrieved from reference TRBV11-3 and TRBJ2-1, is EAGVVQSPRYKIIEKKQPVAFWCNPISGHNTLYWYLQNLGQGPELLIRYENEEAVDDSQLPKDRFSAERLKGVDSTLKIQPAELGDSAVYLCASSLGRSYNEQFFGPGTRLTVL.

This clone was counted only a few times. The chain is built from TRBV2 and TRBJ2-1; D might be TRBD2 (7 bases). Trimming removed 4 bases at V and 9 bases at J, with 19 bases between. This CDR3 has 15 amino acids. The germline V gene encodes CDR1 SNHLY and CDR2 FYNNEI. CDR3 in amino acids: CASSATRGRAGEQFF. CDR3 sequence (DNA): TGTGCCAGCAGTGCTACTAGGGGGAGGGCGGGTGAGCAGTTCTTC.

This clone turned up a few times. The chain has TRBV21-1 and TRBJ2-7; the table gives TRBD2 as D, unverified against the DNA. TRBV21-1 is shown as a pseudogene. The CDR3 loop spans 15 amino acids. The CDR3 DNA reads as TGTGCCAGCATCCCCGCGGGACTAAAAGTTCACGAGCAGTACTTC. It specifies CASIPAGLKVHEQYF.

This chain links TRBV29-1 with TRBJ2-5; D unclear. Germline assignment: CDR1 SQVTM and CDR2 ANQGSEA. There are 11 residues in the CDR3. With 8 bases removed from V and 2 bases from J, the gap between germline ends came to 9 bases. The CDR3 loop reads CSSSRQETQYF. The CDR3 DNA sequence: TGCAGCTCGTCAAGGCAAGAGACCCAGTACTTC.

This clone was counted between two and nine times. The genes are TRBV15 and TRBJ2-1, with TRBD2 identical over 11 bases. The CDR3 length is 15 residues. Germline V gene data show CDR1 as LNHNV and CDR2 as YYDKDF (reference sequence). Unmatched junction bases numbered 3, after V lost 0 bases and J lost 8 bases. CDR3 region: CATSRDLAGGHEQFF. In DNA form, the CDR3 reads TGTGCCACCAGCAGAGATCTAGCGGGAGGCCATGAGCAGTTCTTC. Together with reference TRBV15 and TRBJ2-1, the CDR3 gives the full variable domain: DAMVIQNPRYQVTQFGKPVTLSCSQTLNHNVMYWYQQKSSQAPKLLFHYYDKDFNNEADTPDNFQSRRPNTSFCFLDIRSPGLGDTAMYLCATSRDLAGGHEQFFGPGTRLTVL.

The chain links TRBV5-6 to TRBJ2-1, with 10 positions matching TRBD2. Germline trimming cut 0 bases from V and 3 bases from J; bases unmatched to any gene: 0. The CDR3 is 15 residues long. Germline CDR1 is SGHDT and CDR2 is YYEEEE. The CDR3 is CASSLASGSYNEQFF. CDR3 DNA sequence: TGTGCCAGCAGCTTGGCTAGCGGGAGCTACAATGAGCAGTTCTTC.

V and J are TRBV5-1 and TRBJ2-2; D perhaps matches TRBD1 (6 bases). This CDR3 is built from 15 residues. With 0 bases removed from V and 4 bases from J, the gap between germline ends came to 10 bases. Germline-derived CDR1 and CDR2 are SGHRS and YFSETQ. The CDR3 reads CASSLGGPSTGELFF. CDR3 sequence (DNA): TGCGCCAGCAGCTTGGGGGGGCCCTCCACCGGGGAGCTGTTTTTT.

This clone was detected only a few times. The CDR3 nucleotides are TGTGCCAGCAGCTTAGAGAACACCGGGGAGCTGTTTTTT. Translation gives CASSLENTGELFF. The J gene is TRBJ2-2, the V gene TRBV7-6; D remains unclear. This CDR3 comprises 13 residues. The ends were cut back, 1 base at V and 1 base at J, with 1 base in the middle. Germline V gene data show CDR1 as SGHVS and CDR2 as FNYEAQ. Full variable domain (rest looked up from reference TRBV7-6 and TRBJ2-2): GAGVSQSPRYKVTKRGQDVALRCDPISGHVSLYWYRQALGQGPEFLTYFNYEAQQDKSGLPNDRFSAERPEGSISTLTIQRTEQRDSAMYRCASSLENTGELFFGEGSRLTVL.

The V gene is TRBV7-2, the J gene TRBJ2-3; 8 bases line up with TRBD1. V shed 5 bases, J shed 2 bases, and the junction held 6 bases outside the gene matches. The CDR3 spans 15 residues. Germline-derived CDR1 and CDR2 are SGHTA and FQGNSA. The CDR3 is CASSPGQGLTDTQYF. In DNA, the CDR3 is TGTGCCAGCAGCCCCGGACAGGGCCTCACAGATACGCAGTATTTT. Filled out from reference TRBV7-2 and TRBJ2-3, the complete variable domain reads GAGVSQSPSNKVTEKGKDVELRCDPISGHTALYWYRQSLGQGLEFLIYFQGNSAPDKSGLPSDRFSAERTGGSVSTLTIQRTQQEDSAVYLCASSPGQGLTDTQYFGPGTRLTVL.

This clone came up a few times. The J gene is TRBJ2-5, the V gene TRBV5-1; D unresolved. Germline CDR1 and CDR2: SGHRS and YFSETQ. The CDR3 contains 15 residues. Trimming stripped 4 bases from V and 5 bases from J, with 18 bases between. In DNA, the CDR3 is TGCGCCAGCAGCCCCCTAGTATCCCATCGGGAGACCCAGTACTTC. Protein sequence: CASSPLVSHRETQYF.

A few counts support this clone. V gene TRBV2 combines with J gene TRBJ1-5, with 10 bases that match TRBD1. V was clipped by 6 bases and J by 2 bases; unmatched bases: 4. The CDR3 runs to 15 residues. From germline, CDR1 is SNHLY and CDR2 FYNNEI. The CDR3 sequence is CASSPGTGGNQPQHF. CDR3 DNA sequence: TGTGCCAGCAGCCCCGGGACAGGGGGCAATCAGCCCCAGCATTTT.

This chain connects TRBV4-3 to TRBJ2-2; 14 positions match TRBD2. The CDR3 consists of 17 residues. The trim removed 3 bases at V and 4 bases at J, leaving 4 bases unmatched. Germline CDR1 is LGHNA and CDR2 is YSLEER. CDR3 sequence reads: CASSHEGLAGGTGELFF. The CDR3 nucleotides read TGCGCCAGCAGCCATGAAGGACTAGCGGGAGGCACCGGGGAGCTGTTTTTT.

This clone has more than one count but fewer than ten. The chain is built from TRBV5-1 and TRBJ2-3; D is tentatively TRBD1 or TRBD2 (5 bases each). Germline lookup yields CDR1 SGHRS and CDR2 YFSETQ. Between the trimmed V and J ends, which lost 2 bases and 3 bases, there was a span of 13 bases. This CDR3 is built from 15 residues. The DNA of the CDR3 is TGCGCCAGCAGCTTCGGGGCCGAAGGGACAGATACGCAGTATTTT. It encodes CASSFGAEGTDTQYF.

V is TRBV25-1 and J is TRBJ1-4, with 10 positions matching TRBD1. Unmatched junction bases numbered 6, after V lost 2 bases and J lost 3 bases. The CDR3 runs to 17 residues. Germline V lookup: CDR1 MGHDK, CDR2 SYGVNS. CDR3 amino acids: CASSEHGQGVPNEKLFF. DNA for the CDR3: TGTGCCAGCAGTGAACACGGACAGGGGGTACCTAATGAAAAACTGTTTTTT.

This clone was counted a few times. CDR3 DNA sequence: TGTGCCAGCAGAGCAGGTTTTCAAGAGACCCAGTACTTC. Translated: CASRAGFQETQYF. J is TRBJ2-5 and V is TRBV2, with D unresolved. Trimming removed 6 bases from V and 2 bases from J, with 10 bases in between. This CDR3 is 13 amino acids long. Germline CDR1 and CDR2: SNHLY and FYNNEI.

CDR3 DNA sequence: TGTGCCAGCTCACCATCCCGTGGGGAGCCCCAGCATTTT. As protein: CASSPSRGEPQHF. The chain carries TRBV18 and TRBJ1-5; the D is unclear. The germline V gene has CDR1 KGHSH and CDR2 LQKENI. Trimming cost V 2 bases and J 8 bases, with 10 bases left between them. This CDR3 region has 13 residues.

The chain carries TRBV7-3 and TRBJ2-1; possibly TRBD1 or TRBD2 for D (5 bases each). The V gene lost 5 bases and the J gene lost 0 bases, with 14 bases spanning the gap. The CDR3 covers 16 residues. Germline CDR1 reads SGHTA; CDR2 reads FQGTGA. The CDR3, as DNA: TGTGCCAGCAGCCGTCTTGGGGGAGCCTCCTACAATGAGCAGTTCTTC. Protein: CASSRLGGASYNEQFF.